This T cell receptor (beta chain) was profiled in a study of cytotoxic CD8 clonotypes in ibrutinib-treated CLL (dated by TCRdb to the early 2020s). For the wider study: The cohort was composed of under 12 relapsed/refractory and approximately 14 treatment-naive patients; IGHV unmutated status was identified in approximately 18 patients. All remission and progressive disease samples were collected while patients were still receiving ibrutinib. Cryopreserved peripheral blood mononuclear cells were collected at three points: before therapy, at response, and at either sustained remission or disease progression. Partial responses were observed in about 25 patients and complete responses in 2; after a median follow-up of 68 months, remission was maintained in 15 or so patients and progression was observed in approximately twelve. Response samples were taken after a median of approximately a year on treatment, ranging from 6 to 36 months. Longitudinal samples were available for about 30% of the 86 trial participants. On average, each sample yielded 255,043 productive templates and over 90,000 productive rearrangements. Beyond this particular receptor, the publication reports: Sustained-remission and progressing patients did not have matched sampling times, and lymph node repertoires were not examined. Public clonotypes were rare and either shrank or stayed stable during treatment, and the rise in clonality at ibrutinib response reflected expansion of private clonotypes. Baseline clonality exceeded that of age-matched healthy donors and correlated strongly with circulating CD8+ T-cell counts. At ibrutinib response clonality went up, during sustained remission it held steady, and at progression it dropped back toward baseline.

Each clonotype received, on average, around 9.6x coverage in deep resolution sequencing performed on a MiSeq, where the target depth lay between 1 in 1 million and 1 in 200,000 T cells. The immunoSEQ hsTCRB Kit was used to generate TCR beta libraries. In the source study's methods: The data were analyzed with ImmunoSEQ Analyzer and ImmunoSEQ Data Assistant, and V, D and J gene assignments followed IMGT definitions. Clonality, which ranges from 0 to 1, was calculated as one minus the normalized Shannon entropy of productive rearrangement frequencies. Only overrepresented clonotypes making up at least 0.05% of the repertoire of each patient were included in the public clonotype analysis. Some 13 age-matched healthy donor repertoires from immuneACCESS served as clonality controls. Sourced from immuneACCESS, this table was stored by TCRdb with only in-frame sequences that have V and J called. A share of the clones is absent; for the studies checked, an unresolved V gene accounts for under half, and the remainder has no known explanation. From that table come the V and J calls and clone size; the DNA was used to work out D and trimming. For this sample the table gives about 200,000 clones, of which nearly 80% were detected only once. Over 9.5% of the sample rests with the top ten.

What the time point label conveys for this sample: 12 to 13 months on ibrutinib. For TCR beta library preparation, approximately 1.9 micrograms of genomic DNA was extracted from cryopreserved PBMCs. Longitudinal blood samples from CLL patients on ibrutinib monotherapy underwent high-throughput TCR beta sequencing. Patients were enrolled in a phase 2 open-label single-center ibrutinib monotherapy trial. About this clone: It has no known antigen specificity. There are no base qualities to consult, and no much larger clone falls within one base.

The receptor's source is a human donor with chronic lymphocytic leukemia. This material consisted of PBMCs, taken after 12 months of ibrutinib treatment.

CDR3 region: CASSFAAEQYF. The DNA is as follows: TGCGCCAGCAGCTTCGCCGCCGAGCAGTACTTC. The sequence joins TRBV5-1 to TRBJ2-7, with no confident D gene call. From the germline V gene, CDR1 is SGHRS and CDR2 is YFSETQ. A distance of 6 bases separates the germline ends of V and J, which lose 2 bases and 6 bases respectively. The CDR3 numbers 11 residues from cysteine through phenylalanine. This entry keeps only the CDR3 DNA: 33 bases, framed from base 1.